This T cell receptor (beta chain) was captured in a study of naive and memory T cell subsets. Two oligonucleotides, mixed equimolar, formed the beta constant-region primer covering TRBC1 and TRBC2. Ligated cDNA was amplified by four rounds of PCR with nested alpha and beta constant-region primers and SP2. TCRdb re-analysed the UMI-ligation and nested PCR reads in MiXCR, keeping a single row per CDR3 protein. This table has about 18,000 distinct CDR3 sequences, 8% to 9.5% appearing once. This clonotype turned up a few times. The germline gives CDR1 MNHEY, CDR2 SMNVEV (reference sequence). V shed 5 bases and J shed 6 bases, with 7 bases lying between them. The CDR3 loop spans 11 amino acids.

What was sequenced was central memory CD8+ T cells from blood. The clonotype originates from a human donor in good health. The chain has TRBV27 and TRBJ1-2; D not resolved. CDR3 residues: CASSLSDGYTF. The CDR3 DNA sequence: TGTGCCAGCAGTCTCTCTGATGGCTACACCTTC.